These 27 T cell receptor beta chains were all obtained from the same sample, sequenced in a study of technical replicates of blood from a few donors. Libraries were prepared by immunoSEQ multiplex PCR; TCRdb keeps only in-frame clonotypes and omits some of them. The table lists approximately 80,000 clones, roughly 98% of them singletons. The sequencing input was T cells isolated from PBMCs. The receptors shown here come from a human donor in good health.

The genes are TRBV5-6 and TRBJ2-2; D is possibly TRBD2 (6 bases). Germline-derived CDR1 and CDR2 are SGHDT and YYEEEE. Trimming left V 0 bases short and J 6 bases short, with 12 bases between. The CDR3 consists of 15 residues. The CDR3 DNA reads TGTGCCAGCAGCTTGGCAACTAGCTTCGCCGGGGAGCTGTTTTTT. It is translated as CASSLATSFAGELFF.

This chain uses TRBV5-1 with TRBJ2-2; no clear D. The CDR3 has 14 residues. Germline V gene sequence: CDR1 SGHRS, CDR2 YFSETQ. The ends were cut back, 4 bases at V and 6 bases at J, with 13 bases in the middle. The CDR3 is CASSDPGGSGELFF. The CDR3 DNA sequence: TGCGCCAGCAGCGACCCAGGTGGCTCCGGGGAGCTGTTTTTT.

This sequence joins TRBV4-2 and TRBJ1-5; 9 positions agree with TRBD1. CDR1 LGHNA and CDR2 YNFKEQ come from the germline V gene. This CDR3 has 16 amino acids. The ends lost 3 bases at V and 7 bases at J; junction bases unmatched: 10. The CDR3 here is CASSQSITGGIQPQHF. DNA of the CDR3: TGTGCCAGCAGCCAGTCCATCACAGGGGGCATCCAGCCCCAGCATTTT.

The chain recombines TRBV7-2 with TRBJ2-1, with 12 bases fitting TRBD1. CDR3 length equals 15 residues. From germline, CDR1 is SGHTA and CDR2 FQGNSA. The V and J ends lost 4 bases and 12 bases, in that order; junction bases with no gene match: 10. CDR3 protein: CASSSGTGGLFLQFF. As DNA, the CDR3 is TGTGCCAGCAGCTCCGGGACAGGGGGCTTGTTTTTGCAGTTCTTC. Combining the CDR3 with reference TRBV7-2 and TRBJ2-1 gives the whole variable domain GAGVSQSPSNKVTEKGKDVELRCDPISGHTALYWYRQSLGQGLEFLIYFQGNSAPDKSGLPSDRFSAERTGGSVSTLTIQRTQQEDSAVYLCASSSGTGGLFLQFFGPGTRLTVL.

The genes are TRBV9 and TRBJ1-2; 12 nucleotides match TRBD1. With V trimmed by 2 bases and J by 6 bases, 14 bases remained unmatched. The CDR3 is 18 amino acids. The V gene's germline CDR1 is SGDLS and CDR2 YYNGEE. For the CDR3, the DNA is TGTGCCAGCAGCGTGAGACCGGGACAGGGGGCGAGGCATGATGGCTACACCTTC. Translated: CASSVRPGQGARHDGYTF.

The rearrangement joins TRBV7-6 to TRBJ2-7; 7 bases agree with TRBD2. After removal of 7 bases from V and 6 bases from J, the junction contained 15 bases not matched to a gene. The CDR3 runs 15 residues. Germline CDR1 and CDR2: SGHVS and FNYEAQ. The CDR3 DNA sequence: TGTGCCAGCACCACGGACGGACTAGGATCTTCCGAGCAGTACTTC. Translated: CASTTDGLGSSEQYF.

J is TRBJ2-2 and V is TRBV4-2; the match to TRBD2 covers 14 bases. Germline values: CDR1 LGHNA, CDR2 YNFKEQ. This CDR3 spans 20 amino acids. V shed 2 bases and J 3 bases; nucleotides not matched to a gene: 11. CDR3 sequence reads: CASSQQLTSGGGQDTGELFF. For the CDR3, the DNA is TGTGCCAGCAGCCAACAGTTGACTAGCGGGGGGGGGCAGGACACCGGGGAGCTGTTTTTT.

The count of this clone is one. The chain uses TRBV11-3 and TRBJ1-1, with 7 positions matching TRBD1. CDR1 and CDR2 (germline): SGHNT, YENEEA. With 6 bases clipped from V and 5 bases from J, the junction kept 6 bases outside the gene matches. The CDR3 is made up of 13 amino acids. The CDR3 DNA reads TGTGCCAGCAGTAGGGACAGTCGAACTGAAGCTTTCTTT. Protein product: CASSRDSRTEAFF. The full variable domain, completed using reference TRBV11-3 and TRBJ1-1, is EAGVVQSPRYKIIEKKQPVAFWCNPISGHNTLYWYLQNLGQGPELLIRYENEEAVDDSQLPKDRFSAERLKGVDSTLKIQPAELGDSAVYLCASSRDSRTEAFFGQGTRLTVV.

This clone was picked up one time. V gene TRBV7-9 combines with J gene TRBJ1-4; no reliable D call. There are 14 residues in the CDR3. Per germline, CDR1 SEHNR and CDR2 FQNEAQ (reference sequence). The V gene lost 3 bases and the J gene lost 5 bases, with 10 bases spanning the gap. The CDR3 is CASSFAGSNEKLFF. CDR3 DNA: TGTGCCAGCAGCTTCGCCGGGAGCAATGAAAAACTGTTTTTT.

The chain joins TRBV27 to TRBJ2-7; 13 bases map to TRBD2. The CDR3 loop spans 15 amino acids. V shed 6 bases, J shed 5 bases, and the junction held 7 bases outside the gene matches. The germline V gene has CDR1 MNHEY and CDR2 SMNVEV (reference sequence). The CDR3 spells CASRLGTSGTHEQYF. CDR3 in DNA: TGTGCCAGCAGGTTGGGGACTAGCGGGACCCACGAGCAGTACTTC.

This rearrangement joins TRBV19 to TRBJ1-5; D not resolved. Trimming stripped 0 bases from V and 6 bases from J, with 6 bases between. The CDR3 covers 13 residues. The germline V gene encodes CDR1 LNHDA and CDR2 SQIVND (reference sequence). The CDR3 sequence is CASSIEGGQPQHF. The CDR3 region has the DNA TGTGCCAGTAGTATAGAAGGAGGTCAGCCCCAGCATTTT.

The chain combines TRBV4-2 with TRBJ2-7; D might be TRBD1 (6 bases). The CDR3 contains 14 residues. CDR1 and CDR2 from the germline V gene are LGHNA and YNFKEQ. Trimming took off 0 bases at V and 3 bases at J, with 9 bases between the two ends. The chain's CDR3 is CASSQEDSDYEQYF. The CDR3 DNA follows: TGTGCCAGCAGCCAAGAGGACAGCGACTACGAGCAGTACTTC.

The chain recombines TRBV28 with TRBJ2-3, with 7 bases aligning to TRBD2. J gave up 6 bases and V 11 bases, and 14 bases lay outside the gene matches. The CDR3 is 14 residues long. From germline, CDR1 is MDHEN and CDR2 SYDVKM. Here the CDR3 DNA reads TGTGCCTCCGTAGGAACGGGAGGCCCCGATACGCAGTATTTT. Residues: CASVGTGGPDTQYF.

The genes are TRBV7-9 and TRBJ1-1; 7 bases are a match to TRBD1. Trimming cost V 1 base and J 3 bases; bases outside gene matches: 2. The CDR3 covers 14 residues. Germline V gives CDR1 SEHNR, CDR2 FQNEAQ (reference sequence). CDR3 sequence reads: CASSLGQGDTEAFF. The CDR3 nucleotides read TGTGCCAGCAGCTTAGGACAGGGTGACACTGAAGCTTTCTTT.

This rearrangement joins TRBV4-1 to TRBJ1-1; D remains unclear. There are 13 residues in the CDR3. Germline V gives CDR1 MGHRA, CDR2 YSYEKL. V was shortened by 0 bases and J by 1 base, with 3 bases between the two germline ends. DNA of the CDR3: TGCGCCAGCAGCCAAGAGGCGAACACTGAAGCTTTCTTT. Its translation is CASSQEANTEAFF.

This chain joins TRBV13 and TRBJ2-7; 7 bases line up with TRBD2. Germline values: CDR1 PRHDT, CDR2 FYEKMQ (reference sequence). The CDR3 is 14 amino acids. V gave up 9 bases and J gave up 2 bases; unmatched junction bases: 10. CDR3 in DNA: TGTGCCAGTACCACCAGGCTAGCGGCCTACGAGCAGTACTTC. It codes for CASTTRLAAYEQYF.

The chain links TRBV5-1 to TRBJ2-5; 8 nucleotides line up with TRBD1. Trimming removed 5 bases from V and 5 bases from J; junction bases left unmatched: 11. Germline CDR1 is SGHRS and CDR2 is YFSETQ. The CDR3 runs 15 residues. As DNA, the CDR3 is TGCGCCAGCAGTTCCTCCGGGACAGGAGGGGAGACCCAGTACTTC. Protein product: CASSSSGTGGETQYF. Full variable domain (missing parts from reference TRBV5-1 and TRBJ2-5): KAGVTQTPRYLIKTRGQQVTLSCSPISGHRSVSWYQQTPGQGLQFLFEYFSETQRNKGNFPGRFSGRQFSNSRSEMNVSTLELGDSALYLCASSSSGTGGETQYFGPGTRLLVL.

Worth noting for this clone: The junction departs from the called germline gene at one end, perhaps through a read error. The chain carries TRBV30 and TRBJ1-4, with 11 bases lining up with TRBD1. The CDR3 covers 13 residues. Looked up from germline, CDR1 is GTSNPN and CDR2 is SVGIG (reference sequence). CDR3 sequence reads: CAWSPGQGGKTVF. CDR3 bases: TGTGCCTGGAGCCCGGGACAGGGGGGGAAAACTGTTTTT.

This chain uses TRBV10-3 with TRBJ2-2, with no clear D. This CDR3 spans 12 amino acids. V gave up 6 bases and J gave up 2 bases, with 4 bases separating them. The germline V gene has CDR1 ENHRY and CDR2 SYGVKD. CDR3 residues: CAIRANTGELFF. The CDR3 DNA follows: TGTGCCATCAGGGCCAACACCGGGGAGCTGTTTTTT.

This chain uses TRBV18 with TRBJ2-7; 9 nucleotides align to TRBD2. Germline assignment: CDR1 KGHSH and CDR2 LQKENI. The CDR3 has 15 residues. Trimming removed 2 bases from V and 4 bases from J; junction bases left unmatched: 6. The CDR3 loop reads CASSPRTSEKYEQYF. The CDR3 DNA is TGTGCCAGCTCACCAAGGACTAGCGAGAAATACGAGCAGTACTTC.

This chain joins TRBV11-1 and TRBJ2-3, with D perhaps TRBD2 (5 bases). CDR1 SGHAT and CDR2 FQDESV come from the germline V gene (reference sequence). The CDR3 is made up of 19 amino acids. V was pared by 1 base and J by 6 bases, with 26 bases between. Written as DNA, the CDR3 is TGTGCCAGCAGCTTAGTCCGGCTCTGGAGGCTCCCAATAGCCGATACGCAGTATTTT. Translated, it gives CASSLVRLWRLPIADTQYF.

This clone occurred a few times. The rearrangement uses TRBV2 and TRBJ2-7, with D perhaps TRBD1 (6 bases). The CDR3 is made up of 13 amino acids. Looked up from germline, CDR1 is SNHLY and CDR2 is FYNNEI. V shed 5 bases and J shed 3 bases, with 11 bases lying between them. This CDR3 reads CASSTTGYYEQYF. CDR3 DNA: TGTGCCAGCAGTACTACAGGGTACTACGAGCAGTACTTC.

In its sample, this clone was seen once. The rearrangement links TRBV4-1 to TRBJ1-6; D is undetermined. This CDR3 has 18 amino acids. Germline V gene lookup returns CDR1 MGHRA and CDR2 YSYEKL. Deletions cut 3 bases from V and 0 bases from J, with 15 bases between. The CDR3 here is CASSQSDGGSSYNSPLHF. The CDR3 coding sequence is TGCGCCAGCAGCCAGTCGGACGGAGGAAGCTCCTATAATTCACCCCTCCACTTT.

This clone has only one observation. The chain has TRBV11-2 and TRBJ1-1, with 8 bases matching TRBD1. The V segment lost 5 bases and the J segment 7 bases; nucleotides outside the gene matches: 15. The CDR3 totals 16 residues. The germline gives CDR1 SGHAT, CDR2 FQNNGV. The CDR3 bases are TGTGCCAGCAGCGAAATATGGACAGGGAAGTTGAGTGAAGCTTTCTTT. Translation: CASSEIWTGKLSEAFF.

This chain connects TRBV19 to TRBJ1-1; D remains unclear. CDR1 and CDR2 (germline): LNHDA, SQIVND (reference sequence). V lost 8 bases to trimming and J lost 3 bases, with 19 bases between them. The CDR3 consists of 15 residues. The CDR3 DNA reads TGTGCCAGTTCCCCCCGAGGAGGTCTTGACACTGAAGCTTTCTTT. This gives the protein CASSPRGGLDTEAFF.

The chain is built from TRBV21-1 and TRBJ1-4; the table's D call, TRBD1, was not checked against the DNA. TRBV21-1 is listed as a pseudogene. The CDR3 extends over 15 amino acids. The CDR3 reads CASSNAGNVDEKLFF. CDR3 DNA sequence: TGTGCCAGCAGCAACGCAGGGAATGTTGATGAAAAACTGTTTTTT.

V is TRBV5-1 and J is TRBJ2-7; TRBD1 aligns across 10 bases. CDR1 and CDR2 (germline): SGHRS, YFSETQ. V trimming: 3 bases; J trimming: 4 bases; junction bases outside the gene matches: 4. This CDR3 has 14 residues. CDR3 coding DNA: TGCGCCAGCAGCTCAGACAGGGGGCAGTACGAGCAGTACTTC. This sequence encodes CASSSDRGQYEQYF.